The 23 T cell receptor beta chains listed next were all sequenced from one sample in a study of radiotherapy plus CTLA-4 blockade in lung cancer. Profiling relied on immunoSEQ multiplex PCR, and the TCRdb table lists in-frame clones only, not all of them. The sample gives under 25,000 clones, 65% to 85% of which show up once; more than 3.5% is in the top ten. The specimen was peripheral blood, collected from a patient treated with radiotherapy plus ipilimumab. These receptors originate from a human donor with non-small cell lung cancer who had stable disease on radiotherapy plus ipilimumab.

This clone was detected only a few times. The chain recombines TRBV6-5 with TRBJ1-4; a possible D gene is TRBD1 (5 bases). V was cut by 8 bases and J by 8 bases, with 15 bases left in between. CDR1 is MNHEY and CDR2 is SVGAGI in the germline V gene. The CDR3 consists of 13 residues. Written as DNA, the CDR3 is TGTGCCAGCCGGGACCGGCAAGGGGAAAAACTGTTTTTT. Protein: CASRDRQGEKLFF.

This chain links TRBV19 with TRBJ2-2; TRBD2 matches at 9 bases. The trim removed 1 base at V and 4 bases at J, leaving 1 base unmatched. CDR1 is LNHDA and CDR2 is SQIVND in the germline V gene (reference sequence). This CDR3 is built from 15 residues. As DNA, the CDR3 is TGTGCCAGTAGTATAGGACTAGCGGCCACCGGGGAGCTGTTTTTT. Residues: CASSIGLAATGELFF.

This chain links TRBV20-1 with TRBJ2-3, with D uncertain. V shed 2 bases and J shed 4 bases, with 4 bases lying between them. The length of the CDR3 is 11 residues. Per germline, CDR1 DFQATT and CDR2 SNEGSKA (reference sequence). Written as DNA, the CDR3 is TGCAGTGCTAGATACGCAGATACGCAGTATTTT. Its translation is CSARYADTQYF.

This clone was counted a few times. The chain uses TRBV21-1 and TRBJ1-4; TRBD1, the table's D call, was not compared with the DNA. TRBV21-1 is assigned pseudogene status. The CDR3 spans 16 residues. The CDR3 DNA sequence: TGTGCCAGCGGAGAGGGGCACAGGGTAACGGATGAAAAACTGTTTTTT. As protein: CASGEGHRVTDEKLFF.

The rearrangement joins TRBV28 to TRBJ2-5, with TRBD2 matching 9 bases. Germline CDR1 and CDR2: MDHEN and SYDVKM. The CDR3 length is 15 residues. Germline trimming cut 4 bases from V and 5 bases from J; bases unmatched to any gene: 8. CDR3: CASSSAGGPEETQYF. CDR3 coding DNA: TGTGCCAGCAGTTCTGCGGGAGGGCCGGAGGAGACCCAGTACTTC.

CDR3 sequence (DNA): TGTGCCAGTAGTACTACACTCGGGACAGGGGGAAGGCGCGAGCAGTACTTC. It translates to CASSTTLGTGGRREQYF. The V call is TRBV19, the J call TRBJ2-7; 11 positions match TRBD1. This CDR3 has 17 residues. Trimming took 4 bases from V and 6 from J; bases not matched to a gene: 14. Germline assignment: CDR1 LNHDA and CDR2 SQIVND (reference sequence).

The chain has TRBV6-1 and TRBJ2-5, with 13 bases aligning to TRBD2. There are 18 residues in the CDR3. V dropped 3 bases and J dropped 4; count of bases not matched to a gene: 11. Germline V gene data show CDR1 as MNHNS and CDR2 as SASEGT. CDR3 nucleotide sequence: TGTGCCAGCAGTGAGGGTCTAACTAGCGGGAGGGCGGGAGAGACCCAGTACTTC. Translation: CASSEGLTSGRAGETQYF.

This clone was picked up one time. The rearrangement links TRBV5-4 to TRBJ1-2, with 7 bases aligning to TRBD1. V was pared by 4 bases and J by 5 bases, with 8 bases of the junction left unmatched. CDR3 length: 14 residues. Germline V gene sequence: CDR1 SGHNT, CDR2 YYREEE (reference sequence). CDR3 nucleotide sequence: TGTGCCAGCAGCCTGGGGGACAGAGATTATGGCTACACCTTC. Translation gives CASSLGDRDYGYTF.

The chain uses TRBV6-5 and TRBJ1-5; a possible D gene is TRBD1 (5 bases). Germline V lookup: CDR1 MNHEY, CDR2 SVGAGI. The V gene lost 5 bases and the J gene lost 4 bases, with 9 bases spanning the gap. The CDR3 is made up of 13 amino acids. CDR3 loop: CASSLQENQPQHF. In nucleotides, the CDR3 is TGTGCCAGCAGTCTACAGGAAAATCAGCCCCAGCATTTT.

The rearrangement links TRBV6-1 to TRBJ2-6; D is perhaps TRBD1 (6 bases). The CDR3 consists of 15 residues. The V end was cut by 3 bases, the J end by 0 bases, with 6 bases between. Germline-derived CDR1 and CDR2 are MNHNS and SASEGT. The CDR3 coding sequence is TGTGCCAGCAGTGACAGGGGCTCTGGGGCCAACGTCCTGACTTTC. Translating gives CASSDRGSGANVLTF.

The J gene is TRBJ2-1, the V gene TRBV28; D is possibly TRBD2 (5 bases). Trimming took 8 bases from V and 2 from J, leaving 19 bases between them. There are 16 residues in the CDR3. Per the germline V gene, CDR1 is MDHEN and CDR2 is SYDVKM. CDR3: CASPPAHKTTYNEQFF. Written as DNA, the CDR3 is TGTGCCAGCCCGCCAGCGCATAAGACTACCTACAATGAGCAGTTCTTC.

In this sample, this clone turned up a few times. The chain links TRBV27 to TRBJ2-1; 11 bases align to TRBD1. Germline CDR1 reads MNHEY; CDR2 reads SMNVEV (reference sequence). The CDR3 spans 17 residues. V lost 6 bases to trimming and J lost 4 bases; unmatched junction nucleotides: 11. Written as DNA, the CDR3 is TGTGCCAGCAGGCCGATAACGGGACAGGGGGTATACAATGAGCAGTTCTTC. This gives the protein CASRPITGQGVYNEQFF.

This clone was counted between two and nine times. The chain uses TRBV6-5 and TRBJ1-2, with 9 bases that match TRBD1. V lost 5 bases to trimming and J lost 10 bases; unmatched junction nucleotides: 14. This CDR3 has 15 residues. The germline V gene has CDR1 MNHEY and CDR2 SVGAGI. As DNA, the CDR3 is TGTGCCAGCAGTCCTTCACAGGGGGCTCCAGTCGTCTACACCTTC. Protein product: CASSPSQGAPVVYTF.

The chain joins TRBV12-5 to TRBJ2-1; D is uncertain. CDR3 length: 13 residues. Germline CDR1 and CDR2: LGHNT and FRNRAP. Trimming took off 3 bases at V and 6 bases at J, with 9 bases between the two ends. The chain's CDR3 is CASGFARSNEQFF. CDR3 bases: TGTGCTAGTGGTTTCGCCAGGAGCAATGAGCAGTTCTTC. Full variable domain (remainder filled in from reference TRBV12-5 and TRBJ2-1): DARVTQTPRHKVTEMGQEVTMRCQPILGHNTVFWYRQTMMQGLELLAYFRNRAPLDDSGMPKDRFSAEMPDATLATLKIQPSEPRDSAVYFCASGFARSNEQFFGPGTRLTVL.

The chain joins TRBV6-1 to TRBJ2-3; perhaps TRBD2 as D (7 bases). The CDR3 runs 14 residues. V shed 5 bases and J shed 9 bases, with 18 bases lying between them. The germline V gene encodes CDR1 MNHNS and CDR2 SASEGT. The chain's CDR3 is CASSSVRGAQTQYF. As DNA, the CDR3 is TGTGCCAGCAGTTCCGTCCGGGGGGCGCAAACGCAGTATTTT.

The CDR3 nucleotides read TGTGCCAGCAGCTCGGACAGGATAAAGGTCCGCGAGTATTTT. Protein product: CASSSDRIKVREYF. The chain uses TRBV11-3 and TRBJ2-3; 7 bases are shared with TRBD1. The CDR3 covers 14 residues. Germline lookup yields CDR1 SGHNT and CDR2 YENEEA. V dropped 4 bases and J dropped 13; count of bases not matched to a gene: 14.

The chain employs TRBV7-2 and TRBJ1-5; D uncertain. V lost 1 base and J 11 bases, leaving 9 bases between the germline ends. CDR3 length: 12 residues. Germline loops: CDR1 SGHTA, CDR2 FQGNSA. The CDR3 spells CASSLGVSSQHF. CDR3 in DNA: TGTGCCAGCAGCTTAGGGGTCAGTTCCCAGCATTTT.

The chain carries TRBV2 and TRBJ2-1; D might be TRBD2 (6 bases). This CDR3 is built from 15 residues. The germline CDR1 and CDR2 sequences are SNHLY and FYNNEI. Deletions cut 3 bases from V and 12 bases from J, with 21 bases between. The CDR3 reads CASSEGLIYNEGQFF. The CDR3 nucleotides are TGTGCCAGCAGTGAGGGACTTATATACAATGAAGGGCAGTTCTTC.

The CDR3 DNA reads as TGCAGCGTTGAAACCTCAGGGTATGGCTACACCTTC. Translating gives CSVETSGYGYTF. V gene TRBV29-1 combines with J gene TRBJ1-2; maybe TRBD1 (5 bases). CDR1 is SQVTM, CDR2 ANQGSEA, per germline. CDR3 length: 12 residues. V lost 2 bases and J 5 bases, leaving 9 bases between the germline ends.

The chain links TRBV7-2 to TRBJ1-2; 9 positions agree with TRBD1. The V segment lost 5 bases and the J segment 6 bases; nucleotides outside the gene matches: 7. The CDR3 sequence is 14 residues long. Germline-derived CDR1 and CDR2 are SGHTA and FQGNSA. In DNA form, the CDR3 reads TGTGCCAGCAGCCACCCGGACAGGGGTGATGGCTACACCTTC. Protein sequence: CASSHPDRGDGYTF.

The chain couples TRBV7-9 to TRBJ2-2; TRBD2 might be the D (6 bases). The germline V gene has CDR1 SEHNR and CDR2 FQNEAQ (reference sequence). The CDR3 is 15 amino acids. Between the trimmed V and J ends, which lost 3 bases and 3 bases, there was a span of 11 bases. For the CDR3, the DNA is TGTGCCAGCAGCTTGGGTAGCGGTGACACCGGGGAGCTGTTTTTT. Translation gives CASSLGSGDTGELFF.

The rearrangement joins TRBV5-1 to TRBJ1-4, with TRBD1 matching 7 bases. The germline V gene has CDR1 SGHRS and CDR2 YFSETQ. V was clipped by 1 base and J by 0 bases; unmatched bases: 6. CDR3 size: 17 residues. The CDR3 DNA reads as TGCGCCAGCAGCTTGTCAGGGGGACCTGCAACTAATGAAAAACTGTTTTTT. It specifies CASSLSGGPATNEKLFF. Full variable domain (remainder filled in from reference TRBV5-1 and TRBJ1-4): KAGVTQTPRYLIKTRGQQVTLSCSPISGHRSVSWYQQTPGQGLQFLFEYFSETQRNKGNFPGRFSGRQFSNSRSEMNVSTLELGDSALYLCASSLSGGPATNEKLFFGSGTQLSVL.

Comments on this clone: The junction differs from germline at one of its ends, possibly a read error. The V gene is TRBV7-2, the J gene TRBJ1-1, with a weak D call TRBD1 (6 bases). The CDR3 has 15 amino acids. Per germline, CDR1 SGHTA and CDR2 FQGNSA. CDR3 amino acids: CASCLMSGAGTEAFF. CDR3 coding DNA: TGTGCCAGCTGCTTAATGTCAGGGGCTGGAACTGAAGCTTTCTTT.